A single sample is the source of the 12 T cell receptor beta chains below, sequenced in a study of blood T cell repertoires in COVID-19. The repertoire was sequenced with immunoSEQ multiplex PCR; TCRdb's copy has only in-frame clones and lacks some. The data show roughly 86,000 clones, around 86% seen once. The sample taken for sequencing was peripheral blood. All receptors derive from a man aged 35 to 55 with acute or convalescent COVID-19.

The chain employs TRBV6-1 and TRBJ1-2; the match to TRBD1 covers 7 bases. CDR3 length: 14 residues. Per germline, CDR1 MNHNS and CDR2 SASEGT. V dropped 0 bases and J dropped 8; count of bases not matched to a gene: 6. The CDR3: CASSEAARGRGYTF. CDR3 nucleotides: TGTGCCAGCAGTGAAGCAGCCAGGGGGAGAGGCTACACCTTC.

This chain uses TRBV10-3 with TRBJ1-3, with D tentatively TRBD1 (5 bases). Germline CDR1 and CDR2: ENHRY and SYGVKD. This CDR3 region has 15 residues. V lost 10 bases and J 2 bases, leaving 18 bases between the germline ends. The CDR3 coding sequence is TGTGCCACCGCTACAGGCGGGGTGGCTGGAAACACCATATATTTT. Translating it yields CATATGGVAGNTIYF.

The chain carries TRBV7-9 and TRBJ1-2; maybe TRBD1 (6 bases). This CDR3 contains 14 residues. V lost 6 bases and J lost 7, with 18 bases in between. Germline V CDR1 and CDR2: SEHNR, FQNEAQ (reference sequence). The CDR3 DNA sequence: TGTGCCAGCAGTTCTGACCTGATCAGGGGTGGCTACACCTTC. Its translation is CASSSDLIRGGYTF.

The chain carries TRBV11-2 and TRBJ1-5; 10 positions agree with TRBD1. Germline-derived CDR1 and CDR2 are SGHAT and FQNNGV. With 5 bases clipped from V and 4 bases from J, the junction kept 8 bases outside the gene matches. This CDR3 is built from 16 residues. The CDR3 spells CASSPSTGGSNQPQHF. As DNA, the CDR3 is TGTGCCAGCAGCCCCTCGACAGGGGGCTCGAATCAGCCCCAGCATTTT.

The V and J genes are TRBV19 and TRBJ2-2, with 8 bases aligning to TRBD1. The V gene's germline CDR1 is LNHDA and CDR2 SQIVND (reference sequence). The V and J ends lost 8 bases and 4 bases, in that order; junction bases with no gene match: 9. CDR3 length equals 15 residues. CDR3 DNA: TGTGCCAGTGGAAAAGGACAGGGAACCACCGGGGAGCTGTTTTTT. This encodes CASGKGQGTTGELFF.

J is TRBJ1-1 and V is TRBV19, with 11 bases that match TRBD1. V was pared by 5 bases and J by 4 bases, with 0 bases of the junction left unmatched. The V gene's germline CDR1 is LNHDA and CDR2 SQIVND (reference sequence). The CDR3 sequence is 13 residues long. CDR3 region: CASSGTGGTEAFF. CDR3 coding DNA: TGTGCCAGTAGTGGGACAGGGGGCACTGAAGCTTTCTTT.

J is TRBJ2-2 and V is TRBV5-1, with a possible D match to TRBD2 (5 bases). CDR1 is SGHRS, CDR2 YFSETQ, per germline. This CDR3 is built from 14 residues. The V and J ends lost 6 bases and 0 bases respectively, with 9 bases between them. The CDR3 is CASKTNSNTGELFF. The CDR3 coding sequence is TGCGCCAGCAAGACTAATTCGAACACCGGGGAGCTGTTTTTT.

The V call is TRBV30, the J call TRBJ1-2; D is perhaps TRBD1 (6 bases). The CDR3 extends over 13 amino acids. CDR1 and CDR2 from the germline V gene are GTSNPN and SVGIG (reference sequence). V shed 1 base and J shed 3 bases, with 9 bases lying between them. The CDR3 sequence: CAWSGAGDYGYTF. The CDR3, as DNA: TGTGCCTGGAGTGGGGCAGGGGACTATGGCTACACCTTC.

The chain is built from TRBV7-2 and TRBJ2-1; 11 bases are a match to TRBD2. Germline CDR1 reads SGHTA; CDR2 reads FQGNSA. There are 16 residues in the CDR3. The ends lost 6 bases at V and 4 bases at J; junction bases unmatched: 8. CDR3 sequence: CASSSSGGTGYNEQFF. DNA of the CDR3: TGTGCCAGCAGTTCTAGCGGGGGGACCGGATACAATGAGCAGTTCTTC. Filled out from reference TRBV7-2 and TRBJ2-1, the complete variable domain reads GAGVSQSPSNKVTEKGKDVELRCDPISGHTALYWYRQSLGQGLEFLIYFQGNSAPDKSGLPSDRFSAERTGGSVSTLTIQRTQQEDSAVYLCASSSSGGTGYNEQFFGPGTRLTVL.

The V call is TRBV11-2, the J call TRBJ2-7; 7 nucleotides match TRBD1. Trimming removed 4 bases from V and 4 bases from J; junction bases left unmatched: 16. The germline V gene encodes CDR1 SGHAT and CDR2 FQNNGV. This CDR3 contains 17 residues. CDR3: CASSSKGAGRQTYEQYF. CDR3 coding DNA: TGTGCCAGCAGCTCCAAGGGGGCGGGCAGGCAGACGTACGAGCAGTACTTC.

The chain combines TRBV5-1 with TRBJ2-5, with 9 bases aligning to TRBD2. From germline, CDR1 is SGHRS and CDR2 YFSETQ. Trimming at V came to 0 bases and at J to 5 bases, leaving 5 bases not matched to a gene. The CDR3 is 15 residues long. CDR3: CASSLVPSGAETQYF. The CDR3 bases are TGCGCCAGCAGCTTGGTCCCTAGCGGGGCGGAGACCCAGTACTTC.

The chain is built from TRBV5-4 and TRBJ1-4; TRBD1 matches at 7 bases. V shed 0 bases and J 4 bases; nucleotides not matched to a gene: 0. CDR1 and CDR2 (germline): SGHNT, YYREEE (reference sequence). The CDR3 covers 14 residues. CDR3 loop: CASSLGQGNEKLFF. The CDR3 bases are TGTGCCAGCAGCTTGGGACAGGGTAATGAAAAACTGTTTTTT.